Listed below are T cell receptor beta chains from one sample, sequenced in a study of cytomegalovirus exposure and HLA in healthy donors. The repertoire was sequenced with immunoSEQ multiplex PCR; TCRdb's copy has only in-frame clones and lacks some. Of some 150,000 clones in the sample, about two thirds were seen once. The sequencing sample was made of PBMCs. These receptors were obtained from a woman aged 25 to 39 in good health and CMV-seronegative. The CDR3 runs from the conserved cysteine through the conserved F or W. D genes are given only for firm matches. Size is stated for part of the rows, as once, few or many counts, or as a class when the clone is expanded.

length	D	V	J	size	DNA	CDR3
15	TRBD1	TRBV9	TRBJ1-5	few	TGTGCCAGCAGCGTAGGGGACAGGGCATTGGAGCCCCAGCATTTT	CASSVGDRALEPQHF
14	TRBD1	TRBV6-1	TRBJ1-4	NA	TGTGCCAGCATATTAGGGACAGGGGTTGAAAAACTGTTTTTT	CASILGTGVEKLFF
16	TRBD1	TRBV28	TRBJ2-7	few	TGTGCCAGCAGTTCCTCGACAGGGGCATCTCCTACAAAGCAGTACTTC	CASSSSTGASPTKQYF
12	NA	TRBV5-4	TRBJ2-3	NA	TGTGCCAGCAGCTTGCGGGCAGATACGCAGTATTTT	CASSLRADTQYF
14	TRBD1	TRBV5-6	TRBJ2-4	NA	TGTGCCAGCAGCTGGACAGGGGATAGAAACATTCAGTACTTC	CASSWTGDRNIQYF
13	TRBD1	TRBV6-4	TRBJ1-1	NA	TGTGCCAGCAGCCCCGAGGAGGGGGCAAGAGCTTTCTTT	CASSPEEGARAFF
16	TRBD1	TRBV7-3	TRBJ2-7	once	TGTGCCAGCAGCGCGCGGACAGGGAGAAGCTACTACGAGCAGTACTTC	CASSARTGRSYYEQYF
14	TRBD1	TRBV5-1	TRBJ1-2	NA	TGCGCCAGTTCTACAGGGGAAGCTAACTATGGCTACACCTTC	CASSTGEANYGYTF
16	TRBD2	TRBV11-2	TRBJ2-7	NA	TGTGCCAGCAGCTTAGATCACCCTCGCGGGGGGTACGAGCAGTACTTC	CASSLDHPRGGYEQYF
13	TRBD1	TRBV2	TRBJ1-2	NA	TGTGCCAGCATTTCAGACAGGGACTATGGCTACACCTTC	CASISDRDYGYTF
14	TRBD2	TRBV11-2	TRBJ2-7	NA	TGTGCCAGCAGCTTAGGGACTAGCGTGTACGAGCAGTACTTC	CASSLGTSVYEQYF
15	TRBD2	TRBV4-3	TRBJ2-3	once	TGCGCCAGCAGCCAAGTCGGGGGGATAACAGATACGCAGTATTTT	CASSQVGGITDTQYF
15	NA	TRBV28	TRBJ2-7	once	TGTGCCAGCAGGCCCTCCGGCACTAGGATTGACGAGCAGTACTTC	CASRPSGTRIDEQYF
14	TRBD1	TRBV2	TRBJ2-2	few	TGTGCCAGCCGGACAGGGGGCCTTGGCGGGGAGCTGTTTTTT	CASRTGGLGGELFF
15	TRBD2	TRBV19	TRBJ2-5	NA	TGTGCCAGTATTGGGACTAGCGGGAACCCAGAGACCCAGTACTTC	CASIGTSGNPETQYF
12	NA	TRBV7-9	TRBJ1-6	few	TGTGCCAGCAACAGGGAGAATTCACCCCTCCACTTT	CASNRENSPLHF
15	TRBD1	TRBV28	TRBJ1-1	NA	TGTGCCAGCAGGACAGGGGGCGCGGAGAACACTGAAGCTTTCTTT	CASRTGGAENTEAFF
17	NA	TRBV4-1	TRBJ1-3	NA	TGCGCCAGCAGCCACCCTGAGTCCGGTCGCTCTGGAAACACCATATATTTT	CASSHPESGRSGNTIYF
14	NA	TRBV28	TRBJ2-7	NA	TGTGCCAGCAGTTTATTGACAGAGAACTACGAGCAGCACTTC	CASSLLTENYEQHF
16	TRBD2	TRBV7-2	TRBJ2-7	few	TGTGCCAGCAGCACCCAGGGACTAGCGGGAGCCCACGAGCAGTACTTC	CASSTQGLAGAHEQYF
15	NA	TRBV10-2	TRBJ2-3	once	TGCGCCAGCTCCCGGACGGGGGAGAGCACAGATACGCAGTATTTT	CASSRTGESTDTQYF
16	NA	TRBV4-2	TRBJ2-3	NA	TGTGCCAGCAGCCGGGGGACAATCGGAAGCACAGATACGCAGTATTTT	CASSRGTIGSTDTQYF
13	NA	TRBV18	TRBJ2-1	NA	TGTGCCAGCTCACCCTTCGACTGGAATGAGCAGTTCTTC	CASSPFDWNEQFF
17	NA	TRBV28	TRBJ1-2	NA	TGTGCCAGCAGTTCCCACGGGGGAGAGAGCGGTAACTATGGCTACACCTTC	CASSSHGGESGNYGYTF